These T cell receptor beta chains were read from a single sample in a study of shared clonotypes between healthy human individuals. Sequenced by immunoSEQ multiplex PCR; TCRdb stores in-frame clones only, minus some. The sample lists 2.3 million or so clones, 90% to 95% occurring once. Sequencing was done on a sample of naive CD4+ T cells from PBMCs. Receptor source: a man between 18 and 35 years old in good health. Some clones in this sample may be carry-over from other donors' samples. CDR3s include the opening cysteine and the closing phenylalanine or tryptophan. D genes are given only for firm matches. The listing skips clone size in some rows; elsewhere it reads once, few, many or a size class.

j_gene | v_gene | d_gene | abundance | CDR3nt | CDR3aa
TRBJ1-2 | TRBV5-1 | - | - | TGCGCCAGCAGCTCCATGGAATGGGGGCCCAGTGGCTACACCTTC | CASSSMEWGPSGYTF
TRBJ1-1 | TRBV6-5 | TRBD1 | - | TGTGCCAGCAGGGACAGGGCCGACACTGAAGCTTTCTTT | CASRDRADTEAFF
TRBJ2-7 | TRBV5-5 | TRBD1 | - | TGTGCCAGCAGCTCAGGGACAGGCTCCTACGAGCAGTACTTC | CASSSGTGSYEQYF
TRBJ1-2 | TRBV5-6 | - | - | TGTGCCAGCAGCGACGGGAGCTATGGCTACACCTTC | CASSDGSYGYTF
TRBJ2-2 | TRBV7-2 | TRBD2 | once | TGTGCCAGCAGCTTAGGGACTAGCGGGAGCGCCGGGGAGCTGTTTTTT | CASSLGTSGSAGELFF
TRBJ1-2 | TRBV5-1 | TRBD1 | - | TGCGCCAGCAGCTCATTTCCGGGACAGGGGGCCTATGGCTACACCTTC | CASSSFPGQGAYGYTF
TRBJ2-3 | TRBV29-1 | TRBD1 | once | TGCAGCTCGCAGTCCGGACAGGGGGCCACAGATACGCAGTATTTT | CSSQSGQGATDTQYF
TRBJ2-7 | TRBV11-3 | - | - | TGTGCCAGCAGCTCCTCCCCCGGGCCCTACTACGAGCAGTACTTC | CASSSSPGPYYEQYF
TRBJ2-7 | TRBV5-1 | TRBD2 | - | TGCGCCAGCAGCCCCTCGGGAGGGTACGAGCAGTACTTC | CASSPSGGYEQYF
TRBJ2-1 | TRBV5-1 | TRBD2 | - | TGCGCCAGCAGCTCCGGGACTAGCGGCGTCAATGAGCAGTTCTTC | CASSSGTSGVNEQFF
TRBJ2-7 | TRBV5-1 | TRBD1 | - | TGCGCCAGCAGCTTGGGGACAGGGGGGCCTTACGAGCAGTACTTC | CASSLGTGGPYEQYF
TRBJ2-4 | TRBV29-1 | - | - | TGCAGCGTTGGGGCAGGAGGAAACATTCAGTACTTC | CSVGAGGNIQYF
TRBJ1-5 | TRBV6-5 | - | - | TGTGCCAGCAGTACCAGGGGTGGGGGTCAGCCCCAGCATTTT | CASSTRGGGQPQHF
TRBJ1-4 | TRBV9 | - | - | TGTGCCAGCAGCCCGAGGGAGGGATCTTTAGGACTGTTTTTT | CASSPREGSLGLFF
TRBJ1-3 | TRBV4-3 | TRBD1 | - | TGCGCCAGCAGCCGGGACAGGGAGGCGGGAAACACCATATATTTT | CASSRDREAGNTIYF
TRBJ2-1 | TRBV19 | TRBD1 | - | TGTGCCAGTAGTTCCGGGACAGGGAATCCGGGTGAGCAGTTCTTC | CASSSGTGNPGEQFF
TRBJ2-7 | TRBV29-1 | TRBD2 | - | TGCAGCACACTTCGGGGGGGCTACGAGCAGTACTTC | CSTLRGGYEQYF
TRBJ2-2 | TRBV27 | - | - | TGTGCCAGCAGTTTATTCGCCAGGGGATCGGCCGGGGAGCTGTTTTTT | CASSLFARGSAGELFF
TRBJ2-3 | TRBV5-1 | TRBD1 | - | TGCGCCAGCAGCGACGGAGCAGGGGGCGCGGGGACAGATACGCAGTATTTT | CASSDGAGGAGTDTQYF
TRBJ1-2 | TRBV7-9 | - | once | TGTGCCAGCAGCTTATTGGGGGTTTGGGCCGGCTACACCTTC | CASSLLGVWAGYTF
TRBJ2-1 | TRBV4-2 | TRBD2 | - | TGTGCCAGCAGCCAAGTGGGACTAGCGGGAGGAGAGCAGTTCTTC | CASSQVGLAGGEQFF
TRBJ2-7 | TRBV7-9 | TRBD2 | - | TGTGCCAGCACCCTTGGACTAGCGGGAGTATCCGAGCAGTACTTC | CASTLGLAGVSEQYF
TRBJ1-1 | TRBV29-1 | - | few | TGCAGCGTTGGAGGGGTTTTGAACACTGAAGCTTTCTTT | CSVGGVLNTEAFF
TRBJ2-5 | TRBV20-1 | - | - | TGCAGTGCCCCTTCAGGAGAGACCCAGTACTTC | CSAPSGETQYF
TRBJ1-6 | TRBV5-1 | - | - | TGCGCCAGCAGCTTGGACGGAGGCACGGGATCACCCCTCCACTTT | CASSLDGGTGSPLHF
TRBJ2-3 | TRBV11-2 | - | - | TGTGCCAGCAGCATAAGCGGAGGTGGCACAGATACGCAGTATTTT | CASSISGGGTDTQYF
TRBJ1-1 | TRBV30 | TRBD1 | - | TGTGCCTGGGCTCCAGGGACAGGTGAAGCTTTCTTT | CAWAPGTGEAFF
TRBJ1-2 | TRBV10-3 | - | - | TGTGCCATCAGTGAGACAAGTGGAGGACAACCTAACTATGGCTACACCTTC | CAISETSGGQPNYGYTF
TRBJ2-3 | TRBV28 | - | - | TGTGCCAGCAGTTTGGGGGTAGGGTCAGATACGCAGTATTTT | CASSLGVGSDTQYF
TRBJ2-1 | TRBV5-1 | TRBD2 | - | TGCGCCAGCAGCGACCCGGGACTAGCGGGAGGCAATGAGCAGTTCTTC | CASSDPGLAGGNEQFF
TRBJ2-1 | TRBV5-1 | TRBD2 | - | TGCGCCAGCAGCTTTAAAGCGGGAGGGCCAAGTGAGCAGTTCTTC | CASSFKAGGPSEQFF
TRBJ1-4 | TRBV5-1 | - | - | TGCGCCAGCAGCTTGGTTCCGGGTAATGAAAAACTGTTTTTT | CASSLVPGNEKLFF
TRBJ2-2 | TRBV5-1 | - | - | TGCGCCAGCAGCTTGGATGGGGCGAACACCGGGGAGCTGTTTTTT | CASSLDGANTGELFF
TRBJ1-1 | TRBV7-9 | - | - | TGTGCCAGCAGCTTAACGGGGGCCACTGAAGCTTTCTTT | CASSLTGATEAFF
TRBJ2-7 | TRBV9 | TRBD1 | - | TGTGCCAGCAGCCCCAACCTACGGGACAGACTCTACGAGCAGTACTTC | CASSPNLRDRLYEQYF
TRBJ2-7 | TRBV28 | - | - | TGTGCCAGCAGTTTAGGGGGATATGGCGGGATTCCCTACGAGCAGTACTTC | CASSLGGYGGIPYEQYF
TRBJ2-7 | TRBV19 | - | - | TGTGCCAGTAGTATAAGGACAGAGAGCTCCTACGAGCAGTACTTC | CASSIRTESSYEQYF
TRBJ2-5 | TRBV2 | - | once | TGTGCCAGCAGTGCTGAGGTTCGGGGGACCCAGTACTTC | CASSAEVRGTQYF
TRBJ1-5 | TRBV2 | - | - | TGTGCCAGCAAAGCCTCCGGGGGAGGCAATCAGCCCCAGCATTTT | CASKASGGGNQPQHF
TRBJ2-4 | TRBV4-1 | - | - | TGCGCCAGCAGCCAAGATGGACAACCCCCGGAAAACATTCAGTACTTC | CASSQDGQPPENIQYF
TRBJ1-3 | TRBV5-5 | - | once | TGTGCCAGCAGCTTGGGACAGACCGGAAACACCATATATTTT | CASSLGQTGNTIYF
TRBJ2-7 | TRBV9 | TRBD2 | - | TGTGCCAGCAGCGTAGTAGCGGGAAGCTCCTACGAGCAGTACTTC | CASSVVAGSSYEQYF
TRBJ2-5 | TRBV5-1 | - | - | TGCGCCAGCAGCCGGACTCGGTACCAAGAGACCCAGTACTTC | CASSRTRYQETQYF
TRBJ2-7 | TRBV28 | - | - | TGTGCCAGCACCCTAAGCCGAGCGCTAGGCAACGAGCAGTACTTC | CASTLSRALGNEQYF
TRBJ2-2 | TRBV5-1 | - | - | TGCGCCAGCAGCTTGCCTTATGGGGACACCGGGGAGCTGTTTTTT | CASSLPYGDTGELFF
TRBJ2-7 | TRBV14 | - | - | TGTGCCAGCAGCCAGCCTAGCTCCTACGAGCAGTACTTC | CASSQPSSYEQYF
TRBJ1-4 | TRBV5-4 | - | - | TGTGCCAGCAGCTTTAACCTGGGCACTAATGAAAAACTGTTTTTT | CASSFNLGTNEKLFF
TRBJ1-1 | TRBV27 | - | - | TGTGCCAGCACCCCACATCCCACTGAAGCTTTCTTT | CASTPHPTEAFF
TRBJ2-5 | TRBV20-1 | - | - | TGCAGTGCTAGTCTATCAGAGACCCAGTACTTC | CSASLSETQYF
TRBJ1-5 | TRBV15 | TRBD1 | - | TGTGCCACCAGAACCGGGACAGGGAACAATCAGCCCCAGCATTTT | CATRTGTGNNQPQHF
TRBJ1-4 | TRBV27 | - | - | TGTGCCAGCAGTTTATCGGGGACGGTAGTTGCAACTAATGAAAAACTGTTTTTT | CASSLSGTVVATNEKLFF
TRBJ1-1 | TRBV2 | TRBD1 | few | TGTGCCAGCAGTGTACAGGGGTCCACTGAAGCTTTCTTT | CASSVQGSTEAFF
TRBJ2-7 | TRBV7-2 | - | - | TGTGCCAGCAGCTTAGGTCGGGGGTTCGCCTACGAGCAGTACTTC | CASSLGRGFAYEQYF
TRBJ1-5 | TRBV19 | - | - | TGTGCCAGTACCCCAGGGCCTAAGAGGCGCAATCAGCCCCAGCATTTT | CASTPGPKRRNQPQHF
TRBJ2-7 | TRBV9 | - | - | TGTGCCAGCAGCGTAGGCAACGGCATTCCCTACGAGCAGTACTTC | CASSVGNGIPYEQYF
TRBJ1-3 | TRBV28 | - | - | TGTGCCAGCAGTTTTGAGGACTCTGGAAACACCATATATTTT | CASSFEDSGNTIYF
TRBJ2-7 | TRBV29-1 | TRBD2 | - | TGCAGCGTTGTGGGCGTTTTGGAGGCGGGAGGGCCGTACGAGCAGTACTTC | CSVVGVLEAGGPYEQYF